Listed below are T cell receptor beta chains from one sample, sequenced in a study of T-cell reconstitution after alpha-beta-depleted transplantation in children. TCRdb reprocessed the PCR reads via MiXCR and lists one record per CDR3 protein. The sample yields a few hundred thousand distinct CDR3 sequences, more than 8% seen once. The sample in question was PBMCs from the stem cell graft donor, obtained from the stem cell graft. These receptor sequences come from a human donor who donated a stem cell graft to a child with SCID. Each CDR3 is given with its conserved first and last residue. A D gene is named only where the DNA matches it firmly. Size values are once, few and many counts, or a class for expanded clones, and some rows have none.

cdr3_length	d_call	v_call	j_call	clone_size	cdr3_nt	cdr3_aa
11	NA	TRBV20-1	TRBJ2-7	few	TGCAGTGCTAAAGGAGGTTTCGAGCAGTACTTC	CSAKGGFEQYF
17	NA	TRBV29-1	TRBJ2-2	few	TGCAGCGTTGAAGAATTTAACAGGGTCAGGGGGGCCGGGGAGCTGTTTTTT	CSVEEFNRVRGAGELFF
20	TRBD2	TRBV6-2/TRBV6-3	TRBJ2-5	few	TGTGCCAGCAGTTACCTCGGCTCCGGGACTAGCGGGGGGTTCCAAGAGACCCAGTACTTC	CASSYLGSGTSGGFQETQYF
13	NA	TRBV4-1	TRBJ2-1	NA	TGCGCCAGCAGCCACCCCGGGACGGGTGAGCAGTTCTTC	CASSHPGTGEQFF
16	TRBD2	TRBV12-3/TRBV12-4	TRBJ2-2	many	TGTGCCAGCAGTCGCTTAGCGGGGCAGAACACCGGGGAGCTGTTTTTT	CASSRLAGQNTGELFF
16	NA	TRBV7-9	TRBJ2-7	NA	TGTGCCAGCAGCCCCCCCTGGGTAGCAGGGGGGTACGAGCAGTACTTC	CASSPPWVAGGYEQYF
16	TRBD2	TRBV18	TRBJ2-1	NA	TGTGCCAGCTCACCGAGAAGCGGGGGGGCTCCCAATGAGCAGTTCTTC	CASSPRSGGAPNEQFF
17	NA	TRBV7-6	TRBJ2-7	NA	TGTGCCAGCAGCTTAGCAGTGGATAGGCAACCCACCTACGAGCAGTACTTC	CASSLAVDRQPTYEQYF
13	NA	TRBV19	TRBJ1-1	NA	TGTGCCCGAACCCCTCGGGGGCTCACTGAAGCTTTCTTT	CARTPRGLTEAFF
16	NA	TRBV14	TRBJ1-1	many	TGTGCCAGCAGCCAAGATGCAGGGGTTGTGAACACTGAAGCTTTCTTT	CASSQDAGVVNTEAFF
16	TRBD2	TRBV5-1	TRBJ2-1	NA	TGCGCCAGCAGCGTGCTCTTGCGGGGGAGTACTAATGAGCAGTTCTTC	CASSVLLRGSTNEQFF
15	NA	TRBV6-2/TRBV6-3	TRBJ1-4	NA	TGTGCCAGCAGTTATCTTCCCGGAGGGGCGGGAAAACTGTTTTTT	CASSYLPGGAGKLFF
15	TRBD1	TRBV20-1	TRBJ1-2	many	TGCAGTGCTAGAGAGACAGGGGGCGGTATCTATGGCTACACCTTC	CSARETGGGIYGYTF
15	NA	TRBV12-3/TRBV12-4	TRBJ2-1	NA	TGTGCCAGCAACATCTTACGGGGAACCTACAATGAGCAGTTCTTC	CASNILRGTYNEQFF
14	NA	TRBV3-1	TRBJ1-5	few	TGTGCCAGCAGCCCAGAGAGGGGTATGTTTCCCCAGCATTTT	CASSPERGMFPQHF
15	TRBD2	TRBV20-1	TRBJ2-3	many	TGCAGTGCTGAGTCGGCTAGCGGGGCTACAGATACGCAGTATTTT	CSAESASGATDTQYF
12	NA	TRBV6-2/TRBV6-3	TRBJ2-3	many	TGTGCCAGCAGTTCCGACGGCAATACGCAGTATTTT	CASSSDGNTQYF
15	TRBD1	TRBV2	TRBJ2-2	NA	TGTGCCAGCATATTGGACAGGGGTGGCACCGGGGAGCTGTTTTTT	CASILDRGGTGELFF
17	TRBD2	TRBV12-3/TRBV12-4	TRBJ2-2	once	TGTGCCAGCAGGACCGGGACTAGCTGGGGATGGGCCGGGGAGCTGTTTTTT	CASRTGTSWGWAGELFF
14	NA	TRBV5-1	TRBJ2-7	many	TGCGCCAGCAGCTCCGTGGATTTACCTTACGAGCAGTACTTC	CASSSVDLPYEQYF
16	TRBD1	TRBV5-8	TRBJ2-7	NA	TGTGCCAGCAGCCCTTGGACAGGGGGCGCGGTGAACGAGCAGTACTTC	CASSPWTGGAVNEQYF
13	NA	TRBV5-1	TRBJ2-7	NA	TGCGCCAGCAGCGATGGACTATTCGCCGAGCAGTACTTC	CASSDGLFAEQYF
14	TRBD1	TRBV12-3/TRBV12-4	TRBJ1-2	many	TGTGCCAGCACCTTAGGGACAGGGGTTCGAGGCTACACCTTC	CASTLGTGVRGYTF
14	NA	TRBV9	TRBJ2-7	NA	TGTGCCAGCAGCGTAGGTGCCGTTTCCTACGAGCAGTACTTC	CASSVGAVSYEQYF
14	TRBD2	TRBV6-1	TRBJ2-1	NA	TGTGCCACCACAAGCGGGGGGTCCTACAATGAGCAGTTCTTC	CATTSGGSYNEQFF
11	NA	TRBV27	TRBJ2-1	NA	TGTGCCAGCACCAAATACAATGAGCAGTTCTTC	CASTKYNEQFF
14	NA	TRBV20-1	TRBJ2-3	many	TGCAGTGCTAGGGGTGGCGGGGGCCCAATTCCGCAGTATTTT	CSARGGGGPIPQYF
17	TRBD2	TRBV13	TRBJ2-1	NA	TGTGCCAGCAGCCCAAGGACTAGCGTGGTTTTATACAATGAGCAGTTCTTC	CASSPRTSVVLYNEQFF
14	TRBD2	TRBV15	TRBJ2-3	few	TGTGCCACCAGGAGCGGGGGGGCCGGAGATACGCAGTATTTT	CATRSGGAGDTQYF
15	NA	TRBV11-2	TRBJ2-1	NA	TGTGCCAGCAGAAATCCCCGGGAACCCGGGGATGAGCAGTTCTTC	CASRNPREPGDEQFF
15	TRBD2	TRBV12-3/TRBV12-4	TRBJ2-7	few	TGTGCCAGCACCCCTCGAGCGGGGGACTTAAGTTCGCAGTACTTC	CASTPRAGDLSSQYF
15	NA	TRBV19	TRBJ2-4	few	TGTGCCAGTAGTATGAATGGGCAGGAAGGAAACATTCAGTACTTC	CASSMNGQEGNIQYF
15	NA	TRBV12-3/TRBV12-4	TRBJ1-3	few	TGTGCCAGCAGGAGGACAGCCGCGTCTGGAAACACCATATATTTT	CASRRTAASGNTIYF
14	TRBD2	TRBV12-3/TRBV12-4	TRBJ2-7	NA	TGTGCCAGCACCACTGGGAGGGCCTCCTACGAGCAGTACTTC	CASTTGRASYEQYF
18	TRBD2	TRBV10-3	TRBJ2-1	many	TGTGCCATCAGTGAGTCGGTCACTAGCGGGGGGGTATACAATGAGCAGTTCTTC	CAISESVTSGGVYNEQFF
13	NA	TRBV12-3/TRBV12-4	TRBJ1-1	many	TGTGCCAGCAGACAGGGTCAGAACACTGAAGCTTTCTTT	CASRQGQNTEAFF
14	NA	TRBV7-7	TRBJ2-2	NA	TGTGCTAGCAGCTTAAGACGGGGGCCCGGGGAGCTGTTTTTT	CASSLRRGPGELFF
14	TRBD1	TRBV11-1	TRBJ1-3	few	TGTGCCACGGACAGGGAAAGCTCTGGAAACACCATATATTTT	CATDRESSGNTIYF
16	NA	TRBV2	TRBJ2-4	few	TGTGCCAGCAGTGAAATCTTAAGGGTGGCCAAAAACATTCAGTACTTC	CASSEILRVAKNIQYF
15	NA	TRBV7-8	TRBJ1-2	NA	TGTGCCAGCAGCTTAGTGGCAGGGGACCCGTTAGAATACACCTTC	CASSLVAGDPLEYTF
16	TRBD2	TRBV6-1	TRBJ2-6	NA	TGTGCCAGCACCTGGGGGGGGAACTCTGGGGCCAACGTCCTGACTTTC	CASTWGGNSGANVLTF
15	TRBD2	TRBV29-1	TRBJ2-1	NA	TGCAGCGCCCCGGGGGGGGGAAACTCCTACAATGAGCAGTTCTTC	CSAPGGGNSYNEQFF
16	TRBD1	TRBV12-3/TRBV12-4	TRBJ2-7	NA	TGTGCCAGCAGTTTTATCTCTGGACAGGGGGCCTACGAGCAGTACTTC	CASSFISGQGAYEQYF
13	NA	TRBV12-3/TRBV12-4	TRBJ1-6	few	TGTGCCAGTCGAAATGAACTAAATTCACCCCTCCACTTT	CASRNELNSPLHF
13	TRBD1	TRBV12-3/TRBV12-4	TRBJ1-1	many	TGTGCCAGCAGTAGGGGACAGTACACTGAAGCTTTCTTT	CASSRGQYTEAFF
12	NA	TRBV24-1	TRBJ2-3	NA	TGTGCCACCAGTGATACAGGGTCTACGCAGTATTTT	CATSDTGSTQYF
13	NA	TRBV3-1	TRBJ1-4	NA	TGTGCCAGCAGCCCCGGGACGTATGAAAAACTGTTTTTT	CASSPGTYEKLFF
14	NA	TRBV12-3/TRBV12-4	TRBJ2-1	few	TGTGCCAGCAGTTTATCAGGGAGGCTCAATGAGCAGTTCTTC	CASSLSGRLNEQFF
15	NA	TRBV4-1	TRBJ2-5	NA	TGCGCCAGCAGCCAATTGCAGGGCCGGTGGGAGACCCAGTACTTC	CASSQLQGRWETQYF
13	NA	TRBV9	TRBJ2-1	many	TGTGCCAGCAGCGTAGCCGAAGGTCGTGAGCAGTTCTTC	CASSVAEGREQFF
14	NA	TRBV9	TRBJ2-1	many	TGTGCCAGCAGCGTAGCTTTGAACTACAATGAGCAGTTCTTC	CASSVALNYNEQFF